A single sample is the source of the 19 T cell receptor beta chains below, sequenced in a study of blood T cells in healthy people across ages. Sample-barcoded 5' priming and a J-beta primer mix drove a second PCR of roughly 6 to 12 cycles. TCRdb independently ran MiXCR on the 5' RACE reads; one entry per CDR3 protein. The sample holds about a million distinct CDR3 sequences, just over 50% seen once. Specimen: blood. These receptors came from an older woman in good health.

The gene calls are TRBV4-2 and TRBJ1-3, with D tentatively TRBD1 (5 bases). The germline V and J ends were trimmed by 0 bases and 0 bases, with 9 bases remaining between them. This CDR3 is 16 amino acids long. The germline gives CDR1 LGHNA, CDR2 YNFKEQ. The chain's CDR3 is CASSQDGGNSGNTIYF. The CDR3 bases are TGTGCCAGCAGCCAAGATGGGGGGAACTCTGGAAACACCATATATTTT.

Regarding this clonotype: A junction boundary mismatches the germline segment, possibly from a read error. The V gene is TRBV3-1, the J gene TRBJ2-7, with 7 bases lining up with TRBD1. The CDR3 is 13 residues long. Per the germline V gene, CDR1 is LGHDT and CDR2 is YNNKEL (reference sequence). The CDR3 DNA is TGTGCCAGCCGCCAGGACAGGCGAGAAATTCAGTACTTC. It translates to CASRQDRREIQYF.

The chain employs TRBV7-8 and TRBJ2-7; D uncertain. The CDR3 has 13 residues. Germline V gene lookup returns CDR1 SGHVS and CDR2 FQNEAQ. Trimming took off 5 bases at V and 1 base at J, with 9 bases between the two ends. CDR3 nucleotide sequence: TGTGCCAGCAGCGTACCAGATTCCTACGAGCAGTACTTC. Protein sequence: CASSVPDSYEQYF. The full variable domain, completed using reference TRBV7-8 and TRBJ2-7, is GAGVSQSPRYKVAKRGQDVALRCDPISGHVSLFWYQQALGQGPEFLTYFQNEAQLDKSGLPSDRFFAERPEGSVSTLKIQRTQQEDSAVYLCASSVPDSYEQYFGPGTRLTVT.

The DNA for the CDR3 is TGCGCCAGCAGCCAGGGACGTCTGAATGGTGAGCAGTACTTC. Its protein is CASSQGRLNGEQYF. J is TRBJ2-5 and V is TRBV10-1; D assignment may be TRBD1 or TRBD2 (5 bases each). The CDR3 extends over 14 amino acids. Germline CDR1 is WNHNN and CDR2 is SYGVQD (reference sequence). V was trimmed by 6 bases and J by 11 bases, leaving 22 bases between them.

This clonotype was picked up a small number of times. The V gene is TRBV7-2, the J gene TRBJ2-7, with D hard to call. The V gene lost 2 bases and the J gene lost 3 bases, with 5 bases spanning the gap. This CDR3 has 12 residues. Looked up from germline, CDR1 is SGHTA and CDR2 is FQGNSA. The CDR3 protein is CASSLFRYEQYF. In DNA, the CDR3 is TGTGCCAGCAGCTTATTCCGCTACGAGCAGTACTTC.

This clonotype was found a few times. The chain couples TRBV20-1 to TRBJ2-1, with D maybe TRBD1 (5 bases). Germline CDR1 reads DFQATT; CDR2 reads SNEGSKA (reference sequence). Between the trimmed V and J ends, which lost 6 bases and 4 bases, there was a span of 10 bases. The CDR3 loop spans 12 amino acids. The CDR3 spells CSAKTGYNEQFF. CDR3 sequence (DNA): TGCAGTGCCAAAACAGGTTACAATGAGCAGTTCTTC.

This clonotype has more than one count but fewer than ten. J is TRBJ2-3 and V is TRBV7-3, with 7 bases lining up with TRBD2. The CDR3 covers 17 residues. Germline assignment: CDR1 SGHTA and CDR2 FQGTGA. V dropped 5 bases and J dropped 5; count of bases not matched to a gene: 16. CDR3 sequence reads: CASSPLEWAGEGDTQYF. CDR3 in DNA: TGTGCCAGCAGCCCGCTGGAATGGGCGGGAGAGGGAGATACGCAGTATTTT.

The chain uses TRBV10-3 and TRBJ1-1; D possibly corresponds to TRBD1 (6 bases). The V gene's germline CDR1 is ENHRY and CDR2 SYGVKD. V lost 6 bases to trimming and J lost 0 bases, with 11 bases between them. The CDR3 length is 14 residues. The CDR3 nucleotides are TGTGCCATCAGCGCGACAGGAATGAACACTGAAGCTTTCTTT. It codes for CAISATGMNTEAFF.

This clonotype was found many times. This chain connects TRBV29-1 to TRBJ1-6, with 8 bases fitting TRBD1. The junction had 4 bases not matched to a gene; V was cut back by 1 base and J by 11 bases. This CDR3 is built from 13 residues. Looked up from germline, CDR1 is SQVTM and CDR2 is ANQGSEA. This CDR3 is CSVEVDRGTPLHF. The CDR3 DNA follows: TGCAGCGTTGAAGTAGACAGGGGTACACCCCTCCACTTT. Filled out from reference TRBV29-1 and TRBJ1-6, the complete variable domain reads SAVISQKPSRDICQRGTSLTIQCQVDSQVTMMFWYRQQPGQSLTLIATANQGSEATYESGFVIDKFPISRPNLTFSTLTVSNMSPEDSSIYLCSVEVDRGTPLHFGNGTRLTVT.

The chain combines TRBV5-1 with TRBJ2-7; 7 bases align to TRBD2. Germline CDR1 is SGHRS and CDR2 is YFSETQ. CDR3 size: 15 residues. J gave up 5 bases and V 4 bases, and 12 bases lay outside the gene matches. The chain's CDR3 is CASSKGGGRADEQYF. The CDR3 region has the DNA TGCGCCAGCAGCAAAGGTGGAGGGAGGGCAGACGAGCAGTACTTC.

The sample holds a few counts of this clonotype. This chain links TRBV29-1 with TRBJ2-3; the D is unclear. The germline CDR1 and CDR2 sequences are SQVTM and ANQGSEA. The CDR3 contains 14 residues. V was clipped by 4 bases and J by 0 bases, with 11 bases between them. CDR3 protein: CSVVSDPSTDTQYF. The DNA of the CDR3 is TGCAGCGTTGTATCGGATCCTAGCACAGATACGCAGTATTTT.

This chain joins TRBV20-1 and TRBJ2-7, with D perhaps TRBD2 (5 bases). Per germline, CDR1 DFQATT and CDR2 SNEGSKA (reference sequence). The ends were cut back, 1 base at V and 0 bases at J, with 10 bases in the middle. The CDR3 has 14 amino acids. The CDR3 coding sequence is TGCAGTGCTAGAGGACGGGAAAGCTCCTACGAGCAGTACTTC. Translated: CSARGRESSYEQYF.

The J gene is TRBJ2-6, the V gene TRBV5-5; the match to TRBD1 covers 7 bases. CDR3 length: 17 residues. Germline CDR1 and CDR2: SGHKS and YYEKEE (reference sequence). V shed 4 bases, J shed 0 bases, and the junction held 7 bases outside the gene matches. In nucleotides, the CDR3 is TGTGCCAGCAGCCCTTGGACAGGATCCTCTGGGGCCAACGTCCTGACTTTC. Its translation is CASSPWTGSSGANVLTF. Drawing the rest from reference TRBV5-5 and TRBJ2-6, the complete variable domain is DAGVTQSPTHLIKTRGQQVTLRCSPISGHKSVSWYQQVLGQGPQFIFQYYEKEERGRGNFPDRFSARQFPNYSSELNVNALLLGDSALYLCASSPWTGSSGANVLTFGAGSRLTVL.

The DNA of the CDR3 is TGCAGTGCTAAAGTGCGTCAGACAGATACGCAGTATTTT. Its protein product is CSAKVRQTDTQYF. The rearrangement links TRBV20-1 to TRBJ2-3; D gene ambiguous. Trimming took 4 bases from V and 3 from J, leaving 11 bases between them. Germline V lookup: CDR1 DFQATT, CDR2 SNEGSKA (reference sequence). CDR3 length equals 13 residues.

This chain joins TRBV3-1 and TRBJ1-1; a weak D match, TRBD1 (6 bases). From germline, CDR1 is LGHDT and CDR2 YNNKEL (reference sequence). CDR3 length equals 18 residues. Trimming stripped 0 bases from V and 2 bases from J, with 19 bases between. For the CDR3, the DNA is TGTGCCAGCAGCCAAGATCGCTCAACAGGGTCCCGAAACACTGAAGCTTTCTTT. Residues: CASSQDRSTGSRNTEAFF.

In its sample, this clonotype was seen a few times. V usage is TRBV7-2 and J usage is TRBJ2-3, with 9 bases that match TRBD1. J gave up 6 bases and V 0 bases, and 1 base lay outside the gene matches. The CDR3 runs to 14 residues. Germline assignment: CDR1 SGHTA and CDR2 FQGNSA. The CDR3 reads CASSLAGQGDTQYF. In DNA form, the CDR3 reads TGTGCCAGCAGCTTAGCGGGACAGGGCGATACGCAGTATTTT.

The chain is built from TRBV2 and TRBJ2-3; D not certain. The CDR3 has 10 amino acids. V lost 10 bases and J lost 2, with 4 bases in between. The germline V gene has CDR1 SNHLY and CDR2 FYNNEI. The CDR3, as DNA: TGTGCCACCACCACAGATACGCAGTATTTT. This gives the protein CATTTDTQYF.

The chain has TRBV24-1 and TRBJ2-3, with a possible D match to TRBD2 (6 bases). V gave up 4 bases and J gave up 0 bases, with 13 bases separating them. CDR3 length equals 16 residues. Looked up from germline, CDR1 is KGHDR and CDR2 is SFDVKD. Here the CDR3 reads CATSEPGSGSTDTQYF. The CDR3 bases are TGTGCCACCAGTGAACCGGGTAGCGGTAGCACAGATACGCAGTATTTT.

CDR3 sequence (DNA): TGTGCCAGCCGTACCGTTAGAGAGAACACTGAAGCTTTCTTT. As protein: CASRTVRENTEAFF. V and J are TRBV2 and TRBJ1-1; D is undetermined. CDR1 and CDR2 from the germline V gene are SNHLY and FYNNEI. V was shortened by 8 bases and J by 1 base, with 14 bases between the two germline ends. This CDR3 is 14 amino acids long.